This T cell receptor (beta chain) originates from a study of shared clonotypes between healthy human individuals. Study observations and caveats: The sampled material consisted only of blood, and tissue repertoires are likely to differ.

Subsets obtained from CD4+ cells comprised CD45RA+ naive and CD45RA-negative memory cells. This clone has a handful of counts. Its antigen remains unidentified. In the original processing: Filtering was not the same, since immunoSEQ gave junction-only sequences without quality scores. TCRdb keeps only in-frame clones here, not all; method: immunoSEQ multiplex PCR. V and J calls and clone size come straight from that table; D and trimming were deduced from the DNA. The data hold hundreds of thousands of clones, with around two thirds observed a single time. The germline V gene encodes CDR1 ENHRY and CDR2 SYGVKD. V dropped 7 bases and J dropped 7 bases, with 11 bases sitting between them. CDR3 length: 12 residues.

The sequenced material came from memory CD4+ T cells sorted from blood. As for subset: CD45RA-negative fraction. This TCR derives from a woman in her twenties or thirties in good health. V usage is TRBV10-3 and J usage is TRBJ1-5; D uncertain. CDR3 loop: CAIKREGQPQHF. CDR3 sequence (DNA): TGTGCCATCAAGCGGGAAGGGCAGCCCCAGCATTTT.